The present TCR beta chain was sequenced within a study of shared clonotypes between healthy human individuals. The study, taken as a whole, reports: Researchers sampled blood only, noting tissue repertoires likely differ. Shared clonotypes: about 5.3% naive CD4, around 3.4% naive CD8, over 2% memory CD4, more than 0.3% memory CD8. Larger richness was generally estimated for naive than memory subsets.

The CDR3 is 15 amino acids. V was pared by 1 base and J by 2 bases, with 9 bases between. CDR1 and CDR2 (germline): MNHNS, SASEGT. It was across several immunoSEQ plates that each subset's genomic DNA was evenly split. Sequencing was performed with immunoSEQ multiplex PCR; in TCRdb, only in-frame clones are kept and a portion is missing. The repertoire has just over 2,000,000 clones, over 85% of them found once; the top ten carry roughly 1%. Comments on this clone: The antigen is not known.

As defined, naive CD8 cells were CD45RO-negative and positively selected for CCR7, with terminally differentiated effector memory CD45RA+ cells excluded. The specimen was naive CD8+ T cells sorted from blood. The chain recombines TRBV6-1 with TRBJ1-5; D gene ambiguous. The receptor was derived from a man in his late teens or twenties in good health. CDR3 sequence reads: CASSEVVVGNQPQHF. The CDR3, as DNA: TGTGCCAGCAGTGAAGTGGTTGTTGGCAATCAGCCCCAGCATTTT.